Listed below are T cell receptor beta chains from one sample, sequenced in a study of vaccination and CD4 T cells after COVID-19. MiXCR was run by TCRdb on the PCR reads, yielding one entry per CDR3 protein. The sample lists some 5,400 distinct CDR3 sequences; 34% were seen once. The antigens these receptors bind are not known. Source: CD4+ T cells from blood, cultured in vitro, taken after SARS-CoV-2 vaccination. The receptors were sampled from a human donor who had recovered from COVID-19. Each CDR3 is given with its conserved first and last residue. Not every row has a clone size; where given, it reads once, few, many or a size class.

V,length,size,CDR3
TRBV10-2,13,medium-sized,CASQGQLGYGYTF
TRBV5-1,16,once,CASSLDSTLWTGELFF
TRBV5-4,12,NA,CASSLGRETQYF
TRBV19,14,few,CASSGTTRGNEQFF
TRBV5-1,14,NA,CASSFPSGSYEQYF
TRBV5-1,16,few,CASSSGVLSRGTEAFF
TRBV12-3/TRBV12-4,14,NA,CASSFNRDVGTQYF
TRBV6-2/TRBV6-3,16,NA,CASRWRGQGVNTEAFF
TRBV20-1,13,large,CSARLAGGGEQFF
TRBV28,14,few,CASRGGGSNQPQHF
TRBV19,14,few,CASSIDLKGRGYTF
TRBV28,14,NA,CASTLGRRTTEAFF
TRBV27,12,few,CASADRWGGYTF
TRBV6-2/TRBV6-3,14,NA,CASSPGWAMWEAFF
TRBV19,13,once,CASRQPYNSPLHF
TRBV15,15,NA,CATSSRTPGANVLTF
TRBV5-1,17,NA,CASSPGQFDLAKNIQYF
TRBV7-9,16,NA,CASSLITGGLNYGYTF
TRBV5-6,16,NA,CASSPLGTAQYSPLHF
TRBV15,15,NA,CATSRDRATARTLHF
TRBV6-1,14,NA,CASSSQPSTDAQYF
TRBV12-3/TRBV12-4,15,NA,CASRSDSGVTYEQYF
TRBV20-1,15,NA,CSARPPGLADNEQFF
TRBV5-4,16,NA,CASSLGGRPSKETQYF